The rows below give T cell receptor beta chains drawn from one sample of a study of blood T cell repertoires in COVID-19. Measured with immunoSEQ multiplex PCR; TCRdb has only the in-frame clones, and not every one. The table has 200,000 to 250,000 clones, 70% to 90% seen once. Sequencing was done on a sample of peripheral blood. The receptors originated from a woman aged 18-29 years who had recovered from COVID-19. CDR3s include the opening cysteine and the closing phenylalanine or tryptophan. The D gene is left open where the match is weak. Size is omitted from some rows. Given values are once, few, many or a class for expanded clones.

>.|TRBJ2-5|TRBD1|TRBV4-1|16
CASSPGRDSNQETQYF
TGCGCCAGCAGTCCTGGCCGGGACAGCAACCAAGAGACCCAGTACTTC
>.|TRBJ1-6|.|TRBV27|12
CASSPQGSPLHF
TGTGCCAGCAGTCCACAGGGTTCACCCCTCCACTTT
>.|TRBJ2-6|.|TRBV4-3|19
CASSQVHGGGGSGANVLTF
TGCGCCAGCAGCCAAGTCCATGGGGGAGGGGGCTCTGGGGCCAACGTCCTGACTTTC
>.|TRBJ2-5|.|TRBV9|14
CASSVVGQGETQYF
TGTGCCAGCAGCGTAGTAGGGCAGGGTGAGACCCAGTACTTC
>.|TRBJ2-5|TRBD1|TRBV28|15
CASSLYRQGAETQYF
TGTGCCAGCAGTTTATACAGACAGGGGGCCGAGACCCAGTACTTC
>.|TRBJ2-3|.|TRBV19|15
CASSSWDTGTDTQYF
TGTGCCAGTAGTTCTTGGGACACCGGCACAGATACGCAGTATTTT
>once|TRBJ1-4|.|TRBV7-2|13
CASSQRGSEKLFF
TGTGCCAGCAGCCAGCGGGGGAGTGAAAAACTGTTTTTT
>.|TRBJ2-7|TRBD1|TRBV5-1|16
CASSTPAGTDSYEQYF
TGCGCCAGCAGCACGCCAGCCGGGACAGACTCCTACGAGCAGTACTTC
>few|TRBJ1-1|.|TRBV7-9|12
CASSFARTEAFF
TGTGCCAGCAGCTTTGCCAGAACTGAAGCTTTCTTT
>.|TRBJ1-2|.|TRBV5-1|14
CASSLADRSGGYTF
TGCGCCAGCAGCTTGGCCGACAGGTCAGGTGGCTACACCTTC
>.|TRBJ1-1|TRBD1|TRBV5-1|14
CASANRGIQDEAFF
TGCGCCAGCGCCAACAGGGGAATACAGGATGAAGCTTTCTTT
>.|TRBJ1-4|TRBD1|TRBV10-2|15
CASSYTGGAGEKLFF
TGCGCCAGCAGTTATACAGGGGGCGCAGGGGAAAAACTGTTTTTT
>.|TRBJ2-2|TRBD1|TRBV6-5|16
CASSYSVGQYTGELFF
TGTGCCAGCAGTTACTCGGTGGGACAGTACACCGGGGAGCTGTTTTTT
>.|TRBJ1-5|.|TRBV15|14
CATAHTGLEQPQHF
TGTGCCACCGCACATACAGGGTTGGAGCAGCCCCAGCATTTT
>.|TRBJ1-1|.|TRBV6-1|15
CASSEAEGLGTEAFF
TGTGCCAGCAGTGAAGCGGAGGGTCTGGGCACTGAAGCTTTCTTT
>.|TRBJ2-7|TRBD1|TRBV9|17
CASSTQRGDRGFYEQYF
TGTGCCAGCAGCACTCAACGGGGAGACAGGGGGTTCTACGAGCAGTACTTC
>.|TRBJ2-1|TRBD2|TRBV13|15
CASSQAGVSYNEQFF
TGTGCCAGCAGCCAAGCGGGAGTGTCCTACAATGAGCAGTTCTTC
>.|TRBJ2-6|.|TRBV30|16
CAWSVVGLSGANVLTF
TGTGCCTGGAGTGTGGTGGGGCTCTCTGGGGCCAACGTCCTGACTTTC
>.|TRBJ2-7|.|TRBV4-1|14
CASSPGSDTYEQYF
TGCGCCAGCAGCCCCGGGTCTGATACCTACGAGCAGTACTTC
>.|TRBJ2-5|TRBD2|TRBV7-9|14
CASSLELARETQYF
TGTGCCAGCAGCTTAGAACTAGCGAGAGAGACCCAGTACTTC
>.|TRBJ2-1|TRBD1|TRBV7-3|15
CASSPGQGIYNEQFF
TGTGCCAGCAGCCCAGGACAGGGGATCTACAATGAGCAGTTCTTC
>.|TRBJ1-3|.|TRBV16|13
CASSQRALNTIYF
TGTGCCAGCAGCCAGCGCGCTTTGAACACCATATATTTT
>.|TRBJ2-1|.|TRBV7-6|17
CASSLAPGDSSYNEQFF
TGTGCCAGCAGCTTAGCGCCGGGGGACTCCTCCTACAATGAGCAGTTCTTC
>.|TRBJ1-4|.|TRBV4-3|19
CASSPVSHSGAWPNEKLFF
TGCGCCAGCAGTCCAGTTAGCCACAGTGGGGCTTGGCCTAATGAAAAACTGTTTTTT
>.|TRBJ2-1|.|TRBV9|17
CASSVRGLAVGDNEQFF
TGTGCCAGCAGCGTAAGGGGGTTGGCTGTTGGCGACAATGAGCAGTTCTTC
>.|TRBJ2-1|TRBD2|TRBV4-2|16
CASSQDEAGGHNEQFF
TGTGCCAGCAGCCAAGATGAGGCGGGAGGGCACAATGAGCAGTTCTTC
>.|TRBJ2-1|TRBD2|TRBV11-2|16
CASSLAGTSGRNEQFF
TGTGCCAGCAGCTTAGCCGGGACTAGCGGGAGAAATGAGCAGTTCTTC
>once|TRBJ2-7|TRBD1|TRBV25-1|14
CASRGTGPPYEQYF
TGTGCCAGCAGGGGGACAGGGCCTCCCTACGAGCAGTACTTC
>.|TRBJ1-1|.|TRBV19|13
CASSIVGATEAFF
TGTGCCAGTAGTATAGTGGGCGCCACTGAAGCTTTCTTT
>.|TRBJ2-3|.|TRBV2|13
CASEAGRTDTQYF
TGTGCCAGCGAGGCGGGGCGCACAGATACGCAGTATTTT
>.|TRBJ2-5|TRBD2|TRBV9|17
CASSEGRTSGNQETQYF
TGTGCCAGCAGCGAGGGGCGGACTAGCGGAAACCAAGAGACCCAGTACTTC
>.|TRBJ1-2|.|TRBV19|15
CASSKWYGKEDGYTF
TGTGCCAGTAGTAAATGGTACGGCAAGGAGGATGGCTACACCTTC
>.|TRBJ1-2|TRBD1|TRBV5-5|14
CASSQQGANYGYTF
TGTGCCAGCAGCCAACAGGGGGCGAACTATGGCTACACCTTC
>.|TRBJ1-2|.|TRBV11-2|15
CASSSTDYGDYGYTF
TGTGCCAGCAGCAGTACCGATTACGGGGACTATGGCTACACCTTC
>.|TRBJ1-5|.|TRBV4-3|16
CASSQEFAGNEQPQHF
TGCGCCAGCAGCCAAGAGTTTGCAGGAAACGAACAGCCCCAGCATTTT
>.|TRBJ2-4|.|TRBV5-1|13
CASSLGSEDIQYF
TGCGCCAGCAGCTTGGGATCGGAGGACATTCAGTACTTC
>.|TRBJ2-7|TRBD2|TRBV15|15
CATSRDLGGSHEQYF
TGTGCCACCAGCAGAGATCTGGGCGGGAGTCACGAGCAGTACTTC
>.|TRBJ2-7|TRBD1|TRBV12-3/TRBV12-4|13
CASSSDRVGEQYF
TGTGCCAGCAGTTCGGACAGGGTTGGTGAGCAGTACTTC
>.|TRBJ2-7|TRBD2|TRBV5-1|16
CASSLVFAGGSYEQYF
TGCGCCAGCAGCTTGGTCTTTGCGGGAGGGTCCTACGAGCAGTACTTC
>.|TRBJ2-7|TRBD1|TRBV2|12
CAGGQVYYEQYF
TGTGCCGGCGGACAGGTTTACTACGAGCAGTACTTC
>.|TRBJ2-1|.|TRBV4-1|16
CASSHLGRSSYNEQFF
TGCGCCAGCAGCCACCTCGGGAGAAGCTCCTACAATGAGCAGTTCTTC
>once|TRBJ2-5|.|TRBV13|15
CASSPPVRGQETQYF
TGTGCCAGCAGCCCTCCGGTGAGAGGACAAGAGACCCAGTACTTC
>.|TRBJ2-3|TRBD1|TRBV19|14
CASTETGGADTQYF
TGTGCCAGTACAGAGACAGGGGGCGCAGATACGCAGTATTTT
>few|TRBJ2-7|.|TRBV19|13
CASSIDYPYEQYF
TGTGCCAGTAGTATCGACTATCCCTACGAGCAGTACTTC
>.|TRBJ2-1|.|TRBV7-6|15
CASSPQSGLGDEQFF
TGTGCCAGCAGCCCCCAGTCGGGGTTAGGAGATGAGCAGTTCTTC
>few|TRBJ1-2|TRBD1|TRBV7-9|14
CASNRDSTNYGYTF
TGTGCCAGCAACAGGGACAGCACTAACTATGGCTACACCTTC
>.|TRBJ2-7|.|TRBV28|13
CATETIRSHEQYF
TGTGCCACCGAAACTATTCGGAGCCACGAGCAGTACTTC
>.|TRBJ2-7|.|TRBV15|12
CATSRDRYEQYF
TGTGCCACCAGCAGAGATCGGTACGAGCAGTACTTC
>.|TRBJ2-1|TRBD1|TRBV5-4|16
CASRPDRGRTYNEQFF
TGTGCCAGCAGACCCGACAGGGGGCGAACCTACAATGAGCAGTTCTTC
>.|TRBJ2-7|TRBD2|TRBV2|15
CASSDTSAGSYEQYF
TGTGCCAGCAGTGATACTAGCGCCGGCTCCTACGAGCAGTACTTC
>once|TRBJ2-6|TRBD2|TRBV6-6|22
CASSSLRPGLAGEVSGANVLTF
TGTGCCAGCAGCTCACTGCGCCCGGGACTAGCGGGGGAGGTCTCTGGGGCCAACGTCCTGACTTTC
>once|TRBJ2-5|TRBD2|TRBV13|16
CASSGPGLAKGETQYF
TGTGCCAGCAGCGGACCGGGACTAGCGAAGGGGGAGACCCAGTACTTC
>.|TRBJ2-2|TRBD2|TRBV11-2|14
CASRTSGRGGELFF
TGTGCCAGCAGGACTAGCGGGAGGGGCGGGGAGCTGTTTTTT
>once|TRBJ1-5|TRBD1|TRBV15|15
CATSSDRGRNQPQHF
TGTGCCACCAGTTCCGACAGGGGACGCAATCAGCCCCAGCATTTT
>few|TRBJ1-1|TRBD1|TRBV19|14
CASIEGQGNTEAFF
TGTGCCAGTATAGAGGGACAGGGCAACACTGAAGCTTTCTTT